This T cell receptor beta chain was profiled in a study of cytomegalovirus exposure and HLA in healthy donors. This clone was seen a few times. At one of its ends the junction is not consistent with the germline gene, which may arise from a read error. With 60 Vbeta and 13 Jbeta primers, the PCR was carried out. Clones were read by immunoSEQ multiplex PCR, and TCRdb kept only the in-frame ones, dropping some. The table includes about 18,000 clones, under 80% detected once. This CDR3 contains 13 residues. CDR1 is MDHEN and CDR2 is SYDVKM in the germline V gene. The sequenced sample consisted of PBMCs. The V gene is TRBV28, the J gene TRBJ1-1; D is perhaps TRBD1 (6 bases). This clonotype originated in a man between 18 and 29 years old in good health and CMV-seronegative. Here the CDR3 reads CASSSTGYAEAFF. CDR3 nucleotide sequence: TGTGCCAGTAGTTCGACAGGATACGCTGAAGCTTTCTTT.